This TCR beta chain emerged from a study of brain T cells in children with intractable seizures. Generated by immunoSEQ multiplex PCR, the TCRdb table keeps only in-frame clones and is missing some. The sample yields around 80,000 clones, about 90% seen once. Looked up from germline, CDR1 is MGHDK and CDR2 is SYGVNS. The CDR3 length is 13 residues. Between the trimmed V and J ends, which lost 8 bases and 4 bases, there was a span of 14 bases. This clone was seen a single time. The chain uses TRBV25-1 and TRBJ1-1; D ambiguous. The sequences come from peripheral blood, collected at surgery. The sequence came from a girl aged 2 to 10 with Rasmussen encephalitis and intractable seizures. CDR3 bases: TGTGCCAGCGCCCCCGGAGGATTCACTGAAGCTTTCTTT. This gives the protein CASAPGGFTEAFF. Filled out from reference TRBV25-1 and TRBJ1-1, the complete variable domain reads EADIYQTPRYLVIGTGKKITLECSQTMGHDKMYWYQQDPGMELHLIHYSYGVNSTEKGDLSSESTVSRIRTEHFPLTLESARPSHTSQYLCASAPGGFTEAFFGQGTRLTVV.